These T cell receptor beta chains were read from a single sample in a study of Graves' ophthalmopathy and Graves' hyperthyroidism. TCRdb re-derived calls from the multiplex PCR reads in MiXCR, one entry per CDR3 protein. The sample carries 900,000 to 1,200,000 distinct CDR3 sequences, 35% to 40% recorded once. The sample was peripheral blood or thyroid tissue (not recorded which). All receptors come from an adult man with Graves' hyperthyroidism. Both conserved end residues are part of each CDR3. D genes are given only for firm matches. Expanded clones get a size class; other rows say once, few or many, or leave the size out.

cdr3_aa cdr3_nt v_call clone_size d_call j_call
CASSSRSGVSRTYEQYF TGTGCCAGCAGTTCACGAAGCGGTGTTAGCCGAACCTACGAGCAGTACTTC TRBV12-3/TRBV12-4 many . TRBJ2-7
CATSEERSYNEQFF TGTGCCACCAGTGAGGAAAGGTCCTACAATGAGCAGTTCTTC TRBV24-1 once . TRBJ2-1
CASSVEGPLYGYTF TGTGCCAGCAGTGTAGAGGGACCGCTCTATGGCTACACCTTC TRBV9 few . TRBJ1-2
CSARPLGQGSHSPLHF TGCAGTGCTAGGCCCCTCGGACAGGGGAGTCATTCACCCCTCCACTTT TRBV20-1 . TRBD1 TRBJ1-6
CASSDGREYGEQYF TGTGCCAGCAGTGACGGGAGGGAATACGGCGAGCAGTACTTC TRBV2 many TRBD2 TRBJ2-7
CASTDLGKTGNTIYF TGTGCCAGCACCGACCTCGGGAAAACTGGAAACACCATATATTTT TRBV25-1 many . TRBJ1-3
CASSAQGPSNQPQHF TGTGCCAGCAGCGCCCAAGGTCCTAGCAATCAGCCCCAGCATTTT TRBV12-3/TRBV12-4 many . TRBJ1-5
CASSHRERDTIYF TGTGCCAGCAGTCATCGGGAGCGAGACACCATATATTTT TRBV12-3/TRBV12-4 . . TRBJ1-3
CSVEATDSPYEQYF TGCAGCGTTGAAGCCACCGACAGCCCCTACGAGCAGTACTTC TRBV29-1 few . TRBJ2-7
CASSRTEALGEQYF TGTGCCAGCAGTCGTACAGAGGCCCTTGGGGAGCAGTACTTC TRBV6-5 . . TRBJ2-7